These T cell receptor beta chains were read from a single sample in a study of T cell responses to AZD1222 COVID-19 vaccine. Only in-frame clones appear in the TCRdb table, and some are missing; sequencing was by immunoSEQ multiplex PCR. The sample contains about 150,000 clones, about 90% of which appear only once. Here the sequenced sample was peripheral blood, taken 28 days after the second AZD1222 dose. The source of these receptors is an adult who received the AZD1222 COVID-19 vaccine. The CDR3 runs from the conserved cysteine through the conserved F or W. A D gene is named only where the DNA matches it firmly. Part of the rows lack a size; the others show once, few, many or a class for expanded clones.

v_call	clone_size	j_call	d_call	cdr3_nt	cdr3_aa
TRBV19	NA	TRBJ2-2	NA	TGTGCCAGTAGTATAGGTCGGGGAACCGGGGAGCTGTTTTTT	CASSIGRGTGELFF
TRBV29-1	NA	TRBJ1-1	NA	TGCAGCGTTGCCCGGGGGCCTTACAACACTGAAGCTTTCTTT	CSVARGPYNTEAFF
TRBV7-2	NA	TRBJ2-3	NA	TGTGCCAGCTCTACCCAGGCAGCCACCGGACGCACAGATACGCAGTATTTT	CASSTQAATGRTDTQYF
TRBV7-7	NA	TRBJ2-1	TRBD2	TGTGCTAGCAGCTTAGAGGGGGGGCTAGCGGGGCACAATGAGCAGTTCTTC	CASSLEGGLAGHNEQFF
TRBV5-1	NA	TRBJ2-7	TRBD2	TGCGCCAGCAGCCTCCGGACTAGCCGACTAACCTACGAGCAGTACTTC	CASSLRTSRLTYEQYF
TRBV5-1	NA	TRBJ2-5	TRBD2	TGCGCCAGCAGCCCGGGGACTAGCGGGGGCCTGATAACGCAAGAGACCCAGTACTTC	CASSPGTSGGLITQETQYF
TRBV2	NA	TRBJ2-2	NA	TGTGCCAGCCGCCGGACGGTGAACACCGGGGAGCTGTTTTTT	CASRRTVNTGELFF
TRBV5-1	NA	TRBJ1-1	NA	TGCGCCAGCAGCTTGGTGGTTTGGGGCCGGGACACTGAAGCTTTCTTT	CASSLVVWGRDTEAFF
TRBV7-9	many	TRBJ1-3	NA	TGTGCCACCCCCGACAGGCTCTCTGGAAACACCATATATTTT	CATPDRLSGNTIYF
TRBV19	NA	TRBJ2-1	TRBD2	TGTGCCAGTAGTATAGTGGGGAGCGGGGGGCCGAACAATGAGCAGTTCTTC	CASSIVGSGGPNNEQFF
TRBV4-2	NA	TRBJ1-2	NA	TGTGCCAGCAGCCAAGATACAAGGGGCGCGGGCTACACCTTC	CASSQDTRGAGYTF
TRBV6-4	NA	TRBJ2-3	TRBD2	TGTGCCAGCAGTGAGGCGGGAGGGCCCGGCACAGATACGCAGTATTTT	CASSEAGGPGTDTQYF
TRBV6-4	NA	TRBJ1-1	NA	TGTGCCAGCAGTGAGTGGGGTATGAACACTGAAGCTTTCTTT	CASSEWGMNTEAFF
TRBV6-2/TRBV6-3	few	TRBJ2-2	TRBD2	TGTGCCAGCAGTTACTTGGGCGGGAGGGCCCGGACCGGGGAGCTGTTTTTT	CASSYLGGRARTGELFF
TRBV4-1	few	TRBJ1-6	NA	TGCGCCAGCAGCCAAGAGCCCCTAAGCTCCTATAATTCACCCCTCCACTTT	CASSQEPLSSYNSPLHF
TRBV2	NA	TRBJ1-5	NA	TGTGCCAGCAGTGCGGACAAGGGCTTCGGGGCCCAGCATTTT	CASSADKGFGAQHF
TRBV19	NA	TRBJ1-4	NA	TGTGCCAGTAGTATGACCGGGACGGTCAATGAAAAACTGTTTTTT	CASSMTGTVNEKLFF
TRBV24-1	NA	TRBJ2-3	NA	TGTGCCACCAGTGACGCAGGAGTGGGTTTCACAGATACGCAGTATTTT	CATSDAGVGFTDTQYF
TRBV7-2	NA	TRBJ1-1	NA	TGTGCCAGCAGCTTAGGACAGGTCCGCACTGAAGCTTTCTTT	CASSLGQVRTEAFF
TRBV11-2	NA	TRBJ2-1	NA	TGTGCCAGCAGCTTATCGAGCGGACGACCCCTATACAATGAGCAGTTCTTC	CASSLSSGRPLYNEQFF
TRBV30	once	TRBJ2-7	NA	TGTGCCTGGAGTCTGGGGTTTTCACGAATCAAATACGAGCAGTACTTC	CAWSLGFSRIKYEQYF
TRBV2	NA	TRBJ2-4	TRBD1	TGTGCCAGCAGTGAATGGACAGGGACCGGGTGGGTTCAGTACTTC	CASSEWTGTGWVQYF
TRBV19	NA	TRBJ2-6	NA	TGTGCCAGTAGACCGGGACGGGAAGCCTCTAGCGCCAACGTCCTGACTTTC	CASRPGREASSANVLTF
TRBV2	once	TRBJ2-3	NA	TGTGCCAGCAGTGAACCTACGGCTAGCACAGATACGCAGTATTTT	CASSEPTASTDTQYF
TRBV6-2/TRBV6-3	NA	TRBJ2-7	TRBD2	TGTGCCAGCAGTTACGAACTTGCGGGAGGTGTCGAGCAGTACTTC	CASSYELAGGVEQYF
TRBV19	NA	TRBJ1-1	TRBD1	TGTGCCAGTAGGCAACACCCCGGGACAGAACGTCGGGGTAACACTGAAGCTTTCTTT	CASRQHPGTERRGNTEAFF
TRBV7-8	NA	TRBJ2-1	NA	TGTGCCACGGGGCCAACCGAGGGCTATTACAATGAGCAGTTCTTC	CATGPTEGYYNEQFF
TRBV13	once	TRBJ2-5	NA	TGTGCCAGCAGCTTAGAAGGGAACAGGCAAGAGACCCAGTACTTC	CASSLEGNRQETQYF
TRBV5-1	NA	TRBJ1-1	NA	TGCGCCAGCAGAGGGAGCGCGTCTATTCCGAACACTGAAGCTTTCTTT	CASRGSASIPNTEAFF
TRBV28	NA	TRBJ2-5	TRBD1	TGTGCCAGCAGTTTAAGGGGACAGGGAGAAGAGACCCAGTACTTC	CASSLRGQGEETQYF
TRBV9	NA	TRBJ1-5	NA	TGTGCCAGCAGCGCGGGGAATAGCAATCAGCCCCAGCATTTT	CASSAGNSNQPQHF
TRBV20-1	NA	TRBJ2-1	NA	TGCAGTGCTAGTATGTTGTTTCCCGACCAGCGGAGCTCCTACAATGAGCAGTTCTTC	CSASMLFPDQRSSYNEQFF
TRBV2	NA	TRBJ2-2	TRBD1	TGTGCCAGCAGTGAGGCAGGGGGCGGCACCGGGGAGCTGTTTTTT	CASSEAGGGTGELFF
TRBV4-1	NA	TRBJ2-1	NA	TGCGCCAGCAGCCAAGAAGGCCCCCACAATGAGCAGTTCTTC	CASSQEGPHNEQFF
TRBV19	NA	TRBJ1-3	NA	TGTGCCAGTACCCCCGGGACCTGGTCCCCTGGAAACACCATATATTTT	CASTPGTWSPGNTIYF
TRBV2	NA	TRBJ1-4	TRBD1	TGTGCCAGCAGTGAAGTCGGGACAGGGGTGGGAGAAAAACTGTTTTTT	CASSEVGTGVGEKLFF
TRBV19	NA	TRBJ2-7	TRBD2	TGTGCCAGTAGATTCAGCGGGGGGGCCTCCTACGAGCAGTACTTC	CASRFSGGASYEQYF
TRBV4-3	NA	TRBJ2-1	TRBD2	TGCGCCAGCAGCCAAGATCTCGTTGACGGGAGGGCCGGATCCTACAATGAGCAGTTCTTC	CASSQDLVDGRAGSYNEQFF
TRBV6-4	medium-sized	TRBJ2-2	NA	TGTGCCAGCAGTGACTCGATCGAGCGGAACACCGGGGAGCTGTTTTTT	CASSDSIERNTGELFF
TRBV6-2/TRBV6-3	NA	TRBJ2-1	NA	TGTGCCAGCAGTTACTCGGGGTGGGGGAGCCCTAACAATGAGCAGTTCTTC	CASSYSGWGSPNNEQFF
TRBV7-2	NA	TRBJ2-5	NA	TGTGCCAGCAGGGATGGGCGAGGCGAAGAGACCCAGTACTTC	CASRDGRGEETQYF
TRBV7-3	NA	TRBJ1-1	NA	TGTGCGCGAGGTAGGAGTATGAACACTGAAGCTTTCTTT	CARGRSMNTEAFF
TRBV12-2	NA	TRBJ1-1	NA	TGTGCAAGTCGCTTCCGAAACAGCCCGAACACTGAAGCTTTCTTT	CASRFRNSPNTEAFF
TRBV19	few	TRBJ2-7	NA	TGTGCCAGTAGTATGTCCCCGGGTACCTACGAGCAGTACTTC	CASSMSPGTYEQYF
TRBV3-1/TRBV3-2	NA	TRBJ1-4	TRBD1	TGTGCCAGCAGCCTCGGGCGACAGGGGGGAGGAGAAAAACTGTTTTTT	CASSLGRQGGGEKLFF
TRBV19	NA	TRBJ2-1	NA	TGTGCCAGTAGTGCCGGGACGGACAACTACAATGAGCAGTTCTTC	CASSAGTDNYNEQFF
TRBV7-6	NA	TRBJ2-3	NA	TGTGCCAGCAGGGGTGCCGGGACCGGAATCACAGATACGCAGTATTTT	CASRGAGTGITDTQYF
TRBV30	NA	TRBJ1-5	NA	TGTGCCTGGAGTAATAGACGTAGCAATCAGCCCCAGCATTTT	CAWSNRRSNQPQHF
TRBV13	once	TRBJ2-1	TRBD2	TGTGCCAGCAGCAGCCGACTAGCGGGAATCGTAATTGAGCAGTTCTTC	CASSSRLAGIVIEQFF
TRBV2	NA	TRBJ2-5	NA	TGTGCCAGCAGTGAATGGGCTAGCCAAGAGACCCAGTACTTC	CASSEWASQETQYF
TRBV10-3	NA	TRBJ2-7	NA	TGTGCCATCAGTCCGCTGGGGCGGGCCTCCGAAGGGGGTGAGCAGTACTTC	CAISPLGRASEGGEQYF
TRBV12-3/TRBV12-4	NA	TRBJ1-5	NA	TGTGCCAGCAACAGACAGGTTAATCAGCCCCAGCATTTT	CASNRQVNQPQHF
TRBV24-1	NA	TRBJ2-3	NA	TGTGCCACCAGTGATGGGGAGAGCGCAGATACGCAGTATTTT	CATSDGESADTQYF
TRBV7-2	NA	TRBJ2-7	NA	TGTGCCAGCAGCTTAGAGCCGATATACGAGCAGTACTTC	CASSLEPIYEQYF
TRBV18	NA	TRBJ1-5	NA	TGTGCCAGCTCGTACGGGAGGGGCTATAGCAATCAGCCCCAGCATTTT	CASSYGRGYSNQPQHF
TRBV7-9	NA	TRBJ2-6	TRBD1	TGTGCCAGCAGCATTCCGGGACAGGGGGCATCTGGGGCCAACGTCCTGACTTTC	CASSIPGQGASGANVLTF